These T cell receptor beta chains were read from a single sample in a study of T cell responses to AZD1222 COVID-19 vaccine. The protocol was immunoSEQ multiplex PCR, while the TCRdb copy is restricted to in-frame clones and leaves out a portion. The table has about 82,000 clones, 70% to 90% seen once. The specimen comprised peripheral blood, sampled 28 days after the second AZD1222 dose. The receptors were sampled from an adult who received the AZD1222 COVID-19 vaccine. CDR3s include the opening cysteine and the closing phenylalanine or tryptophan. The D gene is left open where the match is weak. Part of the rows lack a size; the others show once, few, many or a class for expanded clones.

clone size | D gene | J gene | V gene | CDR3 protein | CDR3 DNA
. | . | TRBJ2-3 | TRBV6-6 | CASWGGRGGTDTQYF | TGTGCCAGCTGGGGGGGCAGGGGCGGCACAGATACGCAGTATTTT
. | TRBD2 | TRBJ2-7 | TRBV6-5 | CASRGAGGYEQYF | TGTGCCAGCAGGGGAGCGGGAGGGTACGAGCAGTACTTC
. | . | TRBJ2-7 | TRBV2 | CASSDRGRLYEQYF | TGTGCCAGCAGTGATCGGGGGAGACTCTACGAGCAGTACTTC
. | . | TRBJ1-5 | TRBV23-1 | CASSQRRRGGNQPQHF | TGCGCCAGCAGTCAAAGACGAAGGGGGGGCAATCAGCCCCAGCATTTT
. | TRBD1 | TRBJ1-5 | TRBV28 | CASSRRQGGHQPQHF | TGTGCCAGCAGCCGACGACAGGGTGGCCATCAGCCCCAGCATTTT
. | . | TRBJ1-1 | TRBV7-9 | CASSLGGISNTEAFF | TGTGCCAGCAGCTTAGGGGGTATTTCGAACACTGAAGCTTTCTTT
. | TRBD2 | TRBJ2-7 | TRBV6-5 | CASRQLAGEQYF | TGTGCCAGCAGACAACTAGCGGGCGAGCAGTACTTC
. | . | TRBJ1-1 | TRBV7-2 | CASSLGGGAAEAFF | TGTGCCAGCAGCTTAGGGGGAGGGGCAGCTGAAGCTTTCTTT
few | TRBD1 | TRBJ1-1 | TRBV5-5 | CASSFSGGGGTEAFF | TGTGCCAGCAGCTTCTCAGGGGGAGGTGGCACTGAAGCTTTCTTT
. | . | TRBJ1-6 | TRBV6-5 | CASSYGQANSPLHF | TGTGCCAGCAGTTACGGCCAGGCTAATTCACCCCTCCACTTT
. | . | TRBJ1-1 | TRBV7-9 | CASSLKENTEAFF | TGTGCCAGCAGCCTGAAAGAGAACACTGAAGCTTTCTTT
. | . | TRBJ1-4 | TRBV5-4 | CASSLGRDNEKLFF | TGTGCCAGCAGCTTGGGCAGGGATAATGAAAAACTGTTTTTT
. | . | TRBJ1-2 | TRBV2 | CASSGGDSTYGYTF | TGTGCCAGCAGTGGGGGAGACAGTACCTATGGCTACACCTTC
. | . | TRBJ1-6 | TRBV7-2 | CASSFRGGNSPLHF | TGTGCCAGCAGCTTTAGGGGTGGCAATTCACCCCTCCACTTT
few | . | TRBJ2-7 | TRBV14 | CASSRTGLTYEQYF | TGTGCCAGCAGCCGAACAGGACTCACCTACGAGCAGTACTTC
. | . | TRBJ1-1 | TRBV19 | CASSIQGSGTEAFF | TGTGCCAGTAGTATTCAGGGTTCAGGCACTGAAGCTTTCTTT
. | TRBD1 | TRBJ1-5 | TRBV10-3 | CAISESQGARGGPQHF | TGTGCCATCAGTGAGTCCCAGGGGGCACGGGGAGGGCCCCAGCATTTT
once | . | TRBJ1-1 | TRBV30 | CAWSVLGVDTEAFF | TGTGCCTGGAGTGTACTTGGGGTGGACACTGAAGCTTTCTTT
few | TRBD2 | TRBJ2-1 | TRBV6-6 | CASSPPKLAGGYNEQFF | TGTGCCAGCAGTCCCCCTAAACTAGCGGGGGGTTACAATGAGCAGTTCTTC
few | . | TRBJ2-1 | TRBV19 | CASSMKGLINEQFF | TGTGCCAGTAGTATGAAGGGACTTATCAATGAGCAGTTCTTC
. | . | TRBJ2-1 | TRBV21-1 | CASSKERERYNEQFF | TGTGCCAGCAGCAAGGAGCGGGAGAGGTACAATGAGCAGTTCTTC
. | . | TRBJ1-3 | TRBV7-2 | CASSPQVLSGNTIYF | TGTGCCAGCAGCCCCCAGGTTCTCTCTGGAAACACCATATATTTT
. | TRBD2 | TRBJ2-2 | TRBV4-3 | CASSQDAGGFRELFF | TGCGCCAGCAGCCAAGATGCGGGGGGCTTCCGGGAGCTGTTTTTT
. | TRBD2 | TRBJ2-7 | TRBV6-2/TRBV6-3 | CASSWGLTSSYEQYF | TGTGCCAGCAGTTGGGGACTAACTTCATCCTACGAGCAGTACTTC
few | . | TRBJ2-7 | TRBV7-8 | CASSSHLLELEQYF | TGTGCCAGCAGCTCTCACCTACTCGAACTCGAGCAGTACTTC
. | TRBD1 | TRBJ2-1 | TRBV5-1 | CASSWWDSSYNEQFF | TGCGCCAGCAGCTGGTGGGACAGCTCCTACAATGAGCAGTTCTTC
once | . | TRBJ1-6 | TRBV5-6 | CASSLVRAANSPLHF | TGTGCCAGCAGCTTAGTGCGGGCCGCAAATTCACCCCTCCACTTT
. | . | TRBJ1-6 | TRBV6-5 | CASRPWTDNSPLHF | TGTGCCAGCAGGCCTTGGACGGATAATTCACCCCTCCACTTT